Below, one T cell receptor beta chain is given with its context. This clonotype was seen a handful of times. Per-base quality was not reported, and no clone a single base away is much larger than it. The data are from a study of T cells after yellow fever vaccination (dated by TCRdb to about 2019). Context from the whole study: Using CD3, CD45RA, CCR7 and CD95 staining, memory subsets (EM, EMRA, CM and Tscm) were sorted on a BD FACS Aria III. Two healthy male donors, one aged 18 to 30 and one aged 30 to 40 years, made up the cohort. To follow T-cell clones before and after primary and booster YFV17D yellow fever vaccination, bulk TCR alpha and beta repertoires were sequenced over time. Blood was drawn at multiple timepoints before and after primary and secondary immunization, with bulk PBMC replicates and cell subsets isolated. Libraries from fractions with low cell numbers were prepared with the SMART-Seq v4 Ultra Low Input RNA kit. Sorting of memory subsets took place on days 0, 15 and 45 and at 18 months after primary vaccination, as well as on days 0, 15 and 45 after the 30-year booster.

The V and J ends are trimmed by 2 bases and 0 bases, leaving 14 bases between them. CDR3 length: 16 amino acids, cysteine to phenylalanine. Just the 48-base CDR3 DNA is kept, in frame starting at base 1. CDR1 SGHRS and CDR2 YFSETQ were looked up in the germline V gene. In light of the paper, this sample's treatment or condition label describes: live attenuated yellow fever vaccine strain. A standard Ficoll-Paque protocol was used to isolate PBMCs from peripheral blood. The RNeasy Micro Kit was used to extract RNA from sorted memory subsets. Synthesis of TCR cDNA relied on 5'RACE template switching, a step that introduced a universal primer site along with unique molecular identifiers. cDNA synthesis was primed from both the TCR alpha and TCR beta constant segments. Two PCR steps were used to amplify libraries, with sample barcodes and sequencing adapters being added in the second step. Libraries were sequenced on Illumina HiSeq 2500 (2x100 bp) or NovaSeq (2x150 bp). The authors' pipeline ran thus. MIGEC was used to demultiplex reads and collapse the reads into UMI consensus sequences, and MiXCR was used for V(D)J alignment. Vaccine-responding clonotypes were defined with edgeR using replicate PBMC samples, requiring FDR below 0.01 and a log2 fold change above 5 up to day 15. CD4 or CD8 identity was assigned to each bulk clonotype according to whether the clonotype was present at higher abundance in the sequenced CD4 repertoire or the sequenced CD8 repertoire. To estimate the distribution of each clone across memory phenotypes, clonotype frequencies in memory subsets were weighted by FACS-sorted cell numbers. The public reads were run again by TCRdb, first through fastp at Q25 and then through MiXCR, and only productive beta chains were kept. Merged by CDR3 protein, the rows form single entries marked with the most common genes and DNA. These V and J calls are TCRdb output, not the study's own analysis. This sample gives 30,000 to 35,000 distinct CDR3 sequences in total; around 6.7% of them show up just once. The ten largest account for 20% to 25% of the sample.

Here is what the overall study found, with its caveats: Only two donors were included in the study, so the extent to which the findings can be generalized is limited. Most clones expanded after primary vaccination (almost 98% of CD4 and 88% of CD8) were re-detected after the booster, suggesting that broad memory maintenance occurred. A small share of clonotypes occurred in both CD4 and CD8 compartments, likely arising from convergent recombination. Compared with the primary T-cell response, the secondary T-cell response was weaker but faster, peaking on day 5 rather than day 15. On day 0, almost all vaccine-responding clonotypes were found to be below detection in the sorted memory subsets. Computational filtering was needed because FACS-sorted repertoires could contain abundant contaminating clonotypes from the bulk population.

This TCR came from a man aged 18-30 years who received the YFV17D yellow fever vaccine. The chain is encoded by TRBV5-1 joined to TRBJ2-5; D gene: possibly TRBD2, on 5 matching bases. Sequencing used PBMCs, either bulk or a sorted T-cell subset (CD4+, CD8+, memory, or dextramer-sorted; not recorded which), obtained on the day of the first yellow fever vaccination. The CDR3 region: CASSLLGIGYQETQYF. The nucleotides read TGCGCCAGCAGCTTACTAGGGATCGGGTACCAAGAGACCCAGTACTTC.